These 8 T cell receptor beta chains were sequenced from one sample in a study of tumor and adjacent non-tumor tissue in lung cancer. This sample's RNA came from whole unsorted tissue. The normal lung tissue was taken more than 3 cm from the tumor edge. Three rounds of nested PCR, following a modified ARM-PCR protocol, produced the TCRbeta library. Using its own MiXCR run on the multiplex PCR reads, TCRdb lists one record per CDR3 protein. The repertoire consists of roughly 74,000 distinct CDR3 sequences, with about 80% occurring once and the leading ten covering less than 50%. Specimen: distant non-tumor lung tissue. These receptors came from a man between 70 and 80 years old with non-small cell lung cancer.

By its share, this clonotype is medium-sized (0.01 to 0.1%). The chain couples TRBV29-1 to TRBJ1-2; D is ambiguous. The CDR3 has 17 amino acids. Germline V gene lookup returns CDR1 SQVTM and CDR2 ANQGSEA. Deletions cut 6 bases from V and 4 bases from J, with 27 bases between. For the CDR3, the DNA is TGCAGCGTAATTTCCCCGGGAGCCAATGGAGGTAGCTATGGCTACACCTTC. This gives the protein CSVISPGANGGSYGYTF.

As regards this clonotype: At one end the junction does not follow the germline gene, possibly because of a read error. This chain uses TRBV6-5 with TRBJ2-1; D perhaps matches TRBD2 (6 bases). CDR1 and CDR2 (germline): MNHEY, SVGAGI. This CDR3 contains 17 residues. DNA for the CDR3: TGTGTCAGCAGTCATACACCCGAGACTAGACCTTCCAATGAACAGTTCTTC. Encoded protein: CVSSHTPETRPSNEQFF.

The chain joins TRBV4-2 to TRBJ2-3; D is perhaps TRBD1 (6 bases). Trimming shortened V by 9 bases and J by 8 bases, and 21 bases separated the two germline ends. Germline V gene data show CDR1 as LGHNA and CDR2 as YNFKEQ. The CDR3 has 14 amino acids. CDR3 nucleotides: TGTGCCAGTTCGAGAGGGGGTGTGACAAGTACGCAGTATTTT. It specifies CASSRGGVTSTQYF.

At least ten counts were recorded for this clonotype. CDR3 DNA: TGTGCCAGCAGCAAAGCACTGGACAGGGCCCTTAATCAGCCCCAGCATTTT. Translated: CASSKALDRALNQPQHF. This chain uses TRBV21-1 with TRBJ1-5; the table gives TRBD1 as D, unverified against the DNA. TRBV21-1 is flagged as a pseudogene. The CDR3 is made up of 17 amino acids.

With regard to this clonotype: One junction end disagrees with the germline gene, perhaps due to a read error. The chain recombines TRBV12-3 or TRBV12-4 with TRBJ1-1; D gene uncertain. This CDR3 has 11 amino acids. For the CDR3, the DNA is TGTGCCAGCAGTTGGTACACCGAAGCTTTCTTT. Amino acid sequence: CASSWYTEAFF.

This clonotype was detected only once. This sequence joins TRBV5-1 and TRBJ2-7; TRBD1 might be the D (6 bases). The V end lost 7 bases, the J end lost 6 bases, and 17 bases lay between the germline ends. CDR1 SGHRS and CDR2 YFSETQ come from the germline V gene. The CDR3 is 13 residues long. CDR3 region: CASCWDKTCEQYF. The CDR3 nucleotides are TGCGCCAGCTGCTGGGACAAGACCTGCGAGCAGTACTTC.

About this clonotype itself: Given a much more abundant clone one base away, this may be a read error. This chain joins TRBV4-1 and TRBJ1-3; D unresolved. This CDR3 comprises 16 residues. V dropped 0 bases and J dropped 0 bases, with 9 bases sitting between them. The V gene's germline CDR1 is MGHRA and CDR2 YSYEKL. Written as DNA, the CDR3 is TGCGCCAGCAGCCAAGACTGGGGTAGCTCTGGAAACACCATATATTTT. Translation: CASSQDWGSSGNTIYF.

To note about this clonotype: The junction differs from germline at one of its ends, possibly a read error. This chain joins TRBV6-6 and TRBJ2-2, with D perhaps matching TRBD1 (6 bases). CDR1 and CDR2 from the germline V gene are MNHNY and SVGAGI (reference sequence). The CDR3 is made up of 15 amino acids. CDR3 DNA: TGTGCCAGCAGTAGCCGGACAGTGAACACCGGGGACCTGTTTTTT. Residues: CASSSRTVNTGDLFF.